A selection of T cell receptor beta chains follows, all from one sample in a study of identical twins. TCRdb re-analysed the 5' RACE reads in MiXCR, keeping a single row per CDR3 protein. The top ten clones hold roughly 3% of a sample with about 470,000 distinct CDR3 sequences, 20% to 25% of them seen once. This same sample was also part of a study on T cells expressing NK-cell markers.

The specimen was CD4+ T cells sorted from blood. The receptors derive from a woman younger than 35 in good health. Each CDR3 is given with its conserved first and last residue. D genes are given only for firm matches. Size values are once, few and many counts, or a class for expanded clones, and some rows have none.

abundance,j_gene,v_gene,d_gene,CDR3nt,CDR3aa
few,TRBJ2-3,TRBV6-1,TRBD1,TGTGCCAGCAGAGGAGGACAGGGGGCGGCAGATACGCAGTATTTT,CASRGGQGAADTQYF
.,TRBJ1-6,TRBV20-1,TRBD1,TGCAGTGCAACGGGACAGCCAAATTCACCCCTCCACTTT,CSATGQPNSPLHF
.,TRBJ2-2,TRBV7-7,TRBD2,TGTGCCAGCAGCACGGGACTAGGTGCCGGGGAGCTGTTTTTT,CASSTGLGAGELFF
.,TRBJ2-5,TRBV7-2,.,TGTGCCAGCAGCTTATCCAGGGACGAGACCCAGTACTTC,CASSLSRDETQYF
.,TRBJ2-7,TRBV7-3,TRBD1,TGTGCCAGCAGCCCAGCGGGACAGGGTTCCTACGAGCAGTACTTC,CASSPAGQGSYEQYF
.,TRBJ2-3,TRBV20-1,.,TGCAGTGCTAGTCCCCCCCCCGATACGCAGTATTTT,CSASPPPDTQYF
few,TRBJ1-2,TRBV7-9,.,TGTGCCAGCAGCTCGGGGCCGGGCCGAGGGTATGGCTACACCTTC,CASSSGPGRGYGYTF
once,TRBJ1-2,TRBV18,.,TGTGCCAGCTCACCACGGACAGATCTTAACTATGGCTACACCTTC,CASSPRTDLNYGYTF
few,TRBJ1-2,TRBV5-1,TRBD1,TGCGCCAGCAGCTCCGGGACAGGGCTAAGGAACTATGGCTACACCTTC,CASSSGTGLRNYGYTF
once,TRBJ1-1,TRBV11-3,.,TGTGCCAGCAGCTTAATAACAGGGAGTGGAGCTTTCTTT,CASSLITGSGAFF
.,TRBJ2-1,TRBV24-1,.,TGTGCCACCGGACCTCCAGGGCTCAATGAGCAGTTCTTC,CATGPPGLNEQFF
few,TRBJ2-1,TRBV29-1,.,TGCAGCGTTGAAGATTTTAGGACTACCTACAATGAGCAGTTCTTC,CSVEDFRTTYNEQFF
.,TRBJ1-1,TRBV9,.,TGTGCCAGCAGCGTAGATGTGAGGAACACTGAAGCTTTCTTT,CASSVDVRNTEAFF
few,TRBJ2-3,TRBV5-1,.,TGCGCCAGCAGAAGGTTCCAGGGCGCAGATACGCAGTATTTT,CASRRFQGADTQYF
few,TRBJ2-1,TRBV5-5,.,TGTGCCAGCAGCGTCGGGACAACGAATGAGCAGTTCTTC,CASSVGTTNEQFF
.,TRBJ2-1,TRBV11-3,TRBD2,TGTGCCAGCAGCTTAGGAAAGACTAGCGGGCTTAACAATGAGCAGTTCTTC,CASSLGKTSGLNNEQFF
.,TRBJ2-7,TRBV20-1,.,TGCAGTGCTAGGATAAGAGAAAGGGAGCAGTACTTC,CSARIREREQYF
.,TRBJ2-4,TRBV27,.,TGTGCCAGCAGCCCCATGGTAGCCAAAAACATTCAGTACTTC,CASSPMVAKNIQYF
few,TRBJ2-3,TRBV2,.,TGTGCCAGCAGTGCCCAGGACCTTAGCACAGATAGGCAGTATTTT,CASSAQDLSTDRQYF
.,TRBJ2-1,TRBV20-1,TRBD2,TGCAGTGCGACACTAGCGGGAGATTTCGATGAGCAGTTCTTC,CSATLAGDFDEQFF
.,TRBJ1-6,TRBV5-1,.,TGCGCCAGCAGCCAGGACAGTTTGGGGTCACCCCTCCACTTT,CASSQDSLGSPLHF
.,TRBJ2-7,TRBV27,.,TGTGCCAGCAGTGCGGCGACAGTGGGCTACGAGCAGTACTTC,CASSAATVGYEQYF
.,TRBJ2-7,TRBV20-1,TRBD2,TGCAGTGCTAGTAGCGGGCGCGGGAGGGGGGAAGAGCAGTACTTC,CSASSGRGRGEEQYF
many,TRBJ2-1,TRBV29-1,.,TGCAGCGTTGAAGATCCACCCTACTACAATGAGCAGTTCTTC,CSVEDPPYYNEQFF
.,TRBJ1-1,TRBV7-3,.,TGTGCCAGCAGCTTAGCCTCTAGCGGAACTGAAGCTTTCTTT,CASSLASSGTEAFF
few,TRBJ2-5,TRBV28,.,TGTGCCAGCAGCCGTGACAGGAACGGAGAGACCCAGTACTTC,CASSRDRNGETQYF
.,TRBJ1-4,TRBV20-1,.,TGCAGTGCTAGGAATGGCCCAAATGAAAAACTGTTTTTT,CSARNGPNEKLFF
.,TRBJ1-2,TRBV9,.,TGTGCCAGCAGCGGGTACGCCCTCGGGAACTATGGCTACACCTTC,CASSGYALGNYGYTF
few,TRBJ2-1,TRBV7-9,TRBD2,TGTGCCAGCAGCCCTACTAGCGGGAGTGACTACAATGAGCAGTTCTTC,CASSPTSGSDYNEQFF
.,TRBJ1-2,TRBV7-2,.,TGTGCCGGCAGCATTCGAGCGGGGCGAGGCCCTTTAGGTGGCTACACCTTC,CAGSIRAGRGPLGGYTF
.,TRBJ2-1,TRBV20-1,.,TGCAGTGCTAGTATGACTTGGGCTGAGCAGTTCTTC,CSASMTWAEQFF